This TCR beta chain was captured by sequencing in a study of blood T cell repertoires in COVID-19. The CDR3 spans 14 residues. V was clipped by 8 bases and J by 9 bases; unmatched bases: 15. In germline, CDR1 is SQVTM, CDR2 ANQGSEA. Here immunoSEQ multiplex PCR was the method, and the copy in TCRdb shows in-frame clones only, minus some. The data contain about 170,000 clones, about nine tenths of them seen just once; the ten biggest clones take up roughly 3.4%. V is TRBV29-1 and J is TRBJ2-1; TRBD1 aligns across 8 bases. Sequenced material: peripheral blood. This receptor was identified in a man aged 65 to 85 with acute or convalescent COVID-19. The CDR3 sequence: CSTLNFDRGIEQFF. CDR3 DNA: TGCAGCACCTTGAATTTTGACAGGGGTATTGAGCAGTTCTTC.